This paragraph covers one TCR beta chain sequence. The data were obtained in a study of tumour-infiltrating T cells in Burkitt lymphoma. Using immunoSEQ multiplex PCR, the repertoire was profiled, and TCRdb retains in-frame clones only, with some absent. There are about 46,000 clones in the sample; approximately 31% occur only once, and around 2.9% lies in the top ten. Trimming took 6 bases from V and 5 from J; bases not matched to a gene: 9. The germline V gene has CDR1 MGHRA and CDR2 YSYEKL. The CDR3 totals 15 residues. The receptor's source is a human donor with Burkitt lymphoma. This rearrangement joins TRBV4-1 to TRBJ2-3; 9 nucleotides agree with TRBD2. The sequenced sample consisted of tumor tissue. The CDR3 reads CASRESGGSQDTQYF. CDR3 coding DNA: TGCGCCAGCAGAGAAAGCGGGGGGTCGCAAGATACGCAGTATTTT.